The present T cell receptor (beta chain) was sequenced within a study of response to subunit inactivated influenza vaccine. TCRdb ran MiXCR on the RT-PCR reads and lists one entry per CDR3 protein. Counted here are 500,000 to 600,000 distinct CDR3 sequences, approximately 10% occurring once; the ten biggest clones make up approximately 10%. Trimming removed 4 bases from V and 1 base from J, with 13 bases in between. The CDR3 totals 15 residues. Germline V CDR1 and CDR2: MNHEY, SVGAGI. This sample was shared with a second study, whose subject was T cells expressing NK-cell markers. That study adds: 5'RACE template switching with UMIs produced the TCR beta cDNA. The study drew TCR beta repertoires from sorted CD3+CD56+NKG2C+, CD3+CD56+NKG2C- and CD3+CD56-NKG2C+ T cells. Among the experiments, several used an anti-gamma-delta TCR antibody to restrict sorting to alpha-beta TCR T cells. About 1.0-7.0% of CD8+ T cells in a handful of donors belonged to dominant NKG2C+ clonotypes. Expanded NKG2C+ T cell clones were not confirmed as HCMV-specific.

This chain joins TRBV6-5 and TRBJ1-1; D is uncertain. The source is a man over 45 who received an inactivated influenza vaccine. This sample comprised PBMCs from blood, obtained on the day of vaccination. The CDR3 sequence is CASSSPGAPNTEAFF. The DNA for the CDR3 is TGTGCCAGCAGTTCTCCGGGAGCCCCGAACACTGAAGCTTTCTTT.